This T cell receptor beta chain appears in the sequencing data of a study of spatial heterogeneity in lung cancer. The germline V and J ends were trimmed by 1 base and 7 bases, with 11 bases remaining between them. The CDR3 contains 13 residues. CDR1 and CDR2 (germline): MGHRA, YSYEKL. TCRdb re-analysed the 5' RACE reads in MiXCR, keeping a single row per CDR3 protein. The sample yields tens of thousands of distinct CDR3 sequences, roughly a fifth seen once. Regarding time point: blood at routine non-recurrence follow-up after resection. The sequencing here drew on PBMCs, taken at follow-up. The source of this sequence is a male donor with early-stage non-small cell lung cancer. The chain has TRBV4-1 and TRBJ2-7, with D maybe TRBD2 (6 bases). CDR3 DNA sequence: TGCGCCAGCAGCCAAGGGCGAGCGGGTGAGCAGTACTTC. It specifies CASSQGRAGEQYF.